These 26 T cell receptor beta chains share one sample of origin, sequenced in a study of blood T cells in healthy people across ages. Then a second PCR, running roughly 7 to 11 cycles, was carried out with a sample-barcoded 5' primer and a J-beta primer mix. TCRdb itself ran the 5' RACE reads through MiXCR, one entry per CDR3 protein. The sample includes 1.5 million or so distinct CDR3 sequences, roughly 45% of them seen just once. Sequenced sample: blood. These receptor sequences come from a woman between 18 and 29 years old in good health.

The table lists this clonotype with a few counts. V and J are TRBV4-1 and TRBJ2-7; D assignment may be TRBD1 or TRBD2 (5 bases each). Germline V gene lookup returns CDR1 MGHRA and CDR2 YSYEKL. The CDR3 contains 15 residues. The V and J ends lost 0 bases and 5 bases respectively, with 14 bases between them. The CDR3 sequence: CASSQDNSRGDEQYF. CDR3 sequence (DNA): TGCGCCAGCAGCCAAGACAACTCTCGGGGCGACGAGCAGTACTTC.

Of note for this clonotype: A read error may be the cause here, since a much bigger clone is one base away. V usage is TRBV7-9 and J usage is TRBJ2-4; D is tentatively TRBD1 or TRBD2 (8 bases each). The germline V gene encodes CDR1 SEHNR and CDR2 FQNEAQ (reference sequence). The CDR3 extends over 15 amino acids. For the CDR3, the DNA is TGTACCAGCAGCTTAGCGGGACAGGTCAAAAACATTCAGTACTTC. Translation: CTSSLAGQVKNIQYF.

As concerns this clonotype: This sequence may be a read error, since a much larger clone differs from it by one base. The chain links TRBV12-3 or TRBV12-4 to TRBJ2-5; D might be TRBD1 (6 bases). V was trimmed by 6 bases and J by 11 bases, leaving 22 bases between them. This CDR3 has 14 amino acids. CDR3: CASRTPTGPNEQYF. CDR3 nucleotides: TGTGCCAGCAGAACCCCCACAGGGCCCAATGAGCAGTACTTC.

This clonotype has just a few counts. The chain combines TRBV20-1 with TRBJ1-1; 8 nucleotides agree with TRBD1. The CDR3 has 15 residues. V shed 1 base and J 4 bases; nucleotides not matched to a gene: 8. In germline, CDR1 is DFQATT, CDR2 SNEGSKA (reference sequence). DNA for the CDR3: TGCAGTGCTAGAGGACAGGGGCTTTCAGGCACTGAAGCTTTCTTT. Amino acids: CSARGQGLSGTEAFF.

The V gene is TRBV14, the J gene TRBJ2-1; 8 bases line up with TRBD2. In germline, CDR1 is SGHDN, CDR2 FVKESK. This CDR3 spans 16 amino acids. V lost 0 bases and J lost 4; bases outside the gene matches: 5. The CDR3 sequence is CASSQDWVAGYNEQFF. CDR3 in DNA: TGTGCCAGCAGCCAAGATTGGGTAGCGGGATACAATGAGCAGTTCTTC.

CDR3 DNA sequence: TGTGCCAGCATCGCCCGCGGGACTAGCGGAGATAGCTCCTACAATGAGCAGTTCTTC. It is translated as CASIARGTSGDSSYNEQFF. This chain links TRBV6-1 with TRBJ2-1, with 11 bases that match TRBD2. V trimming: 7 bases; J trimming: 0 bases; junction bases outside the gene matches: 14. The CDR3 spans 19 residues. From germline, CDR1 is MNHNS and CDR2 SASEGT.

This clonotype was recorded once. The V gene is TRBV10-3, the J gene TRBJ2-7, with 10 bases matching TRBD1. Trimming removed 3 bases from V and 2 bases from J; junction bases left unmatched: 7. The CDR3 contains 16 residues. The V gene's germline CDR1 is ENHRY and CDR2 SYGVKD. The CDR3 spells CAISDPGQGGAYEQYF. Here the CDR3 DNA reads TGTGCCATCAGTGACCCCGGACAGGGGGGGGCCTACGAGCAGTACTTC.

Concerning this clonotype itself: The junction does not match germline at one end; this may be a read error. V is TRBV7-9 and J is TRBJ2-2, with D possibly matching TRBD2 (5 bases). Germline CDR1 SEHNR, CDR2 FQNEAQ (reference sequence). The CDR3 consists of 16 residues. This chain's CDR3 is CASSLGSRSDTGELFF. The CDR3 nucleotides read TGTGCCAGCAGCTTGGGTAGCCGGAGCGACACCGGGGAGTTGTTTTTT.

A few counts support this clonotype. The V gene is TRBV10-3, the J gene TRBJ2-1; 8 nucleotides agree with TRBD2. CDR1 and CDR2 from the germline V gene are ENHRY and SYGVKD. V was clipped by 4 bases and J by 11 bases; unmatched bases: 16. The CDR3 runs to 16 residues. The CDR3 region is CAISGPTSASPVKQFF. Written as DNA, the CDR3 is TGTGCCATCAGTGGACCGACTAGCGCGAGCCCCGTAAAGCAGTTCTTC.

This clonotype has only a few counts. The V call is TRBV7-9, the J call TRBJ2-1; tentative D call: TRBD2 (5 bases). V was shortened by 3 bases and J by 0 bases, with 15 bases between the two germline ends. This CDR3 has 17 residues. Germline assignment: CDR1 SEHNR and CDR2 FQNEAQ (reference sequence). The CDR3 region is CASSFWLAWSSYNEQFF. In nucleotides, the CDR3 is TGTGCCAGCAGCTTTTGGCTAGCATGGAGCTCCTACAATGAGCAGTTCTTC.

The chain joins TRBV20-1 to TRBJ2-7, with 7 positions matching TRBD1. Per germline, CDR1 DFQATT and CDR2 SNEGSKA (reference sequence). J gave up 1 base and V 3 bases, and 9 bases lay outside the gene matches. This CDR3 is built from 15 residues. The CDR3 region is CSASDGTVGSYEQYF. The CDR3 DNA is TGCAGTGCTAGTGACGGGACAGTGGGGTCCTACGAGCAGTACTTC.

The chain links TRBV2 to TRBJ2-7; 7 positions agree with TRBD1. V lost 3 bases and J lost 3; bases outside the gene matches: 5. The CDR3 is 14 amino acids. CDR1 and CDR2 from the germline V gene are SNHLY and FYNNEI. The CDR3 loop reads CASSDRGLDYEQYF. CDR3 DNA sequence: TGTGCCAGCAGTGACAGGGGGTTGGACTACGAGCAGTACTTC.

The chain carries TRBV12-3 or TRBV12-4 and TRBJ2-1; tentatively, D is TRBD2 (7 bases). V was trimmed by 7 bases and J by 7 bases, leaving 20 bases between them. The CDR3 spans 15 residues. The CDR3 region has the DNA TGTGCCAGCAACGTGGGGGGGGGCGATTTAAATGAGCAGTTCTTC. Amino acid sequence: CASNVGGGDLNEQFF.

The rearrangement links TRBV4-2 to TRBJ2-1; tentatively, D is TRBD2 (5 bases). With the DNA end fitting TRBJ2-7 better, the J assignment may be wrong. Germline CDR1 reads LGHNA; CDR2 reads YNFKEQ. The CDR3 runs 16 residues. CDR3 in amino acids: CASSQEGLATYNEQYF. CDR3 bases: TGTGCCAGCAGCCAAGAAGGTTTAGCGACCTACAATGAGCAGTACTTC.

This clonotype was recorded a few times. J is TRBJ1-2 and V is TRBV5-4, with 10 bases aligning to TRBD1. This CDR3 region has 16 residues. Germline CDR1 and CDR2: SGHNT and YYREEE (reference sequence). The V and J ends lost 0 bases and 4 bases, in that order; junction bases with no gene match: 6. CDR3 region: CASSLVGTGAGYGYTF. Written as DNA, the CDR3 is TGTGCCAGCAGCTTGGTCGGGACAGGGGCCGGCTATGGCTACACCTTC.

The chain joins TRBV5-1 to TRBJ2-1, with 12 bases fitting TRBD2. There are 16 residues in the CDR3. Germline values: CDR1 SGHRS, CDR2 YFSETQ. The J segment lost 9 bases and the V segment lost 0 bases, leaving 7 bases of the junction unmatched. CDR3 residues: CASSLASGGARTEQFF. The CDR3 DNA follows: TGCGCCAGCAGCTTGGCTAGCGGGGGGGCTCGTACTGAGCAGTTCTTC.

The chain recombines TRBV20-1 with TRBJ2-7; D possibly corresponds to TRBD1 (6 bases). The ends were cut back, 3 bases at V and 1 base at J, with 13 bases in the middle. CDR3 length equals 14 residues. From germline, CDR1 is DFQATT and CDR2 SNEGSKA (reference sequence). The CDR3 DNA reads as TGCAGTGCTAGGGCAGGGGCAGCTTCCTACGAGCAGTACTTC. This codes for CSARAGAASYEQYF.

CDR3 region: CASSSDPYSGYTF. CDR3 coding DNA: TGTGCCAGCAGTTCCGACCCGTACTCGGGCTACACCTTC. The V call is TRBV2, the J call TRBJ1-2; D ambiguous. The germline V gene encodes CDR1 SNHLY and CDR2 FYNNEI. V was shortened by 5 bases and J by 8 bases, with 15 bases between the two germline ends. This CDR3 is 13 amino acids long.

This chain joins TRBV20-1 and TRBJ2-6; D remains unclear. V was cut by 3 bases and J by 4 bases, with 10 bases left in between. CDR3 length: 14 amino acids. The germline CDR1 and CDR2 sequences are DFQATT and SNEGSKA (reference sequence). CDR3 DNA sequence: TGCAGTGCTAGTCCGCGATCAGGGGCCAACGTCCTGACTTTC. It codes for CSASPRSGANVLTF.

This clonotype occurred a few times. The chain is built from TRBV20-1 and TRBJ2-3; no firm D call. V lost 3 bases to trimming and J lost 4 bases, with 5 bases between them. There are 11 residues in the CDR3. Per the germline V gene, CDR1 is DFQATT and CDR2 is SNEGSKA (reference sequence). The CDR3: CSASFSDTQYF. DNA of the CDR3: TGCAGTGCTAGTTTCTCAGATACGCAGTATTTT.

The chain couples TRBV7-2 to TRBJ1-1; 9 bases map to TRBD1. Germline assignment: CDR1 SGHTA and CDR2 FQGNSA. The CDR3 sequence is 14 residues long. V shed 5 bases and J 5 bases; nucleotides not matched to a gene: 6. CDR3 amino acids: CASSTRQGETEAFF. CDR3 DNA sequence: TGTGCCAGCAGCACCCGACAGGGGGAGACTGAAGCTTTCTTT. The whole variable domain, filled in from reference TRBV7-2 and TRBJ1-1, reads GAGVSQSPSNKVTEKGKDVELRCDPISGHTALYWYRQSLGQGLEFLIYFQGNSAPDKSGLPSDRFSAERTGGSVSTLTIQRTQQEDSAVYLCASSTRQGETEAFFGQGTRLTVV.

The V gene is TRBV11-2, the J gene TRBJ2-7; perhaps TRBD2 as D (5 bases). The germline V gene has CDR1 SGHAT and CDR2 FQNNGV. This CDR3 spans 13 amino acids. Trimming took 1 base from V and 12 from J, leaving 16 bases between them. The CDR3 coding sequence is TGTGCCAGCAGCTTAGCTTATGGCCGCGAGGGGTACTTC. Its protein is CASSLAYGREGYF.

This clonotype showed up just a few times. The rearrangement uses TRBV6-5 and TRBJ2-4; D tentatively reads TRBD1 or TRBD2 (5 bases each). The J call is uncertain, as TRBJ2-7 better fits the DNA end. In germline, CDR1 is MNHEY, CDR2 SVGAGI. This CDR3 spans 14 amino acids. DNA of the CDR3: TGTGCCAGCAGTTACTCGAGGGGTGTAAACGAGCAGTACTTC. It is translated as CASSYSRGVNEQYF.

The chain uses TRBV5-1 and TRBJ2-6, with 10 nucleotides matching TRBD1. The CDR3 consists of 19 residues. The V gene's germline CDR1 is SGHRS and CDR2 YFSETQ. V lost 3 bases, J lost 0 bases, and 9 bases stayed unmatched. The CDR3 bases are TGCGCCAGCAGCTGGGGGGACAGGGGCGGAAGCTCTGGGGCCAACGTCCTGACTTTC. The encoded protein is CASSWGDRGGSSGANVLTF.

The chain employs TRBV10-1 and TRBJ2-5; D uncertain. From germline, CDR1 is WNHNN and CDR2 SYGVQD (reference sequence). CDR3 size: 12 residues. The germline V and J ends were trimmed by 6 bases and 7 bases, with 12 bases remaining between them. In nucleotides, the CDR3 is TGCGCCAGCAGGGAGAGCCCTCTGACCCAGTACTTC. Translating it yields CASRESPLTQYF.

The V call is TRBV10-3, the J call TRBJ2-1, with TRBD2 matching 7 bases. Unmatched junction bases numbered 9, after V lost 11 bases and J lost 8 bases. The CDR3 length is 12 residues. CDR1 and CDR2 from the germline V gene are ENHRY and SYGVKD. The CDR3 protein is CAGRGLDDEQFF. As DNA, the CDR3 is TGTGCCGGCCGCGGACTAGACGATGAGCAGTTCTTC.